This T cell receptor beta chain is from a study of cytotoxic CD8 clonotypes in ibrutinib-treated CLL (dated by TCRdb to the early 2020s). For context, the study as a whole: In this cohort, over 14 patients were treatment-naive and about a dozen were relapsed/refractory, while some 18 had unmutated IGHV. Samples averaged about 260,000 productive templates and tens of thousands of productive rearrangements. Cryopreserved peripheral blood mononuclear cells were collected at three points: before therapy, at response, and at either sustained remission or disease progression. Every remission and progressive disease sample was obtained while ibrutinib was still being received by the patients. Responses were partial in some 24 patients and complete in 2; after median 68 months follow-up, approximately 15 stayed in remission and 12 progressed. Response samples were obtained after a median of roughly 13 months of treatment, with a range of about 6 to 36 months. Of the 86 people in the trial, 26 had longitudinal samples available.

On a MiSeq, deep resolution sequencing aimed for a depth between 1 in 1 million and 1 in 200,000 T cells, with each clonotype covered roughly 10x on average. TCR beta libraries were generated with the immunoSEQ hsTCRB Kit. The original methods were these. ImmunoSEQ Data Assistant and ImmunoSEQ Analyzer were used for data analysis, and V, D and J genes were assigned according to IMGT definitions. Clonality, which ranges from 0 to 1, was calculated by subtracting the normalized Shannon entropy of productive rearrangement frequencies from one. Public clonotype analysis was restricted to overrepresented clonotypes comprising at least 0.05% of each patient's repertoire. More than ten repertoires from age-matched healthy donors, obtained from immuneACCESS, served as clonality controls. Drawn from immuneACCESS, this table holds only the in-frame rearrangements with V and J called that TCRdb kept. Clones are partly lost; checked studies trace under half to an unresolved V gene and leave the rest unexplained. The V and J calls and clone size come from that table; D and trimming were worked out from the DNA. The sample contains 130,000 or so clones, 60% to 85% of them found a single time. Jointly, the top ten make up around a quarter of the sample.

Of note for this clone: Its antigen is still unknown. Base qualities are not provided; no much larger clone lies one nucleotide away.

In the germline V gene (reference sequence), CDR1 corresponds to SEHNR and CDR2 to FQNEAQ. V drops 5 bases and J drops 5 bases, leaving 22 bases in between. Its CDR3 holds 16 amino acids, cysteine through phenylalanine. The retained sequence is limited to the CDR3, 48 bases, with the frame set at the first base. In light of the paper, this sample's time point label describes: about a year on ibrutinib. For TCR beta library preparation, roughly 2.1 micrograms of genomic DNA were isolated from cryopreserved PBMCs. Longitudinal blood samples from CLL patients receiving ibrutinib monotherapy were subjected to high-throughput TCR beta sequencing. The patients took part in an open-label, single-center phase 2 trial of ibrutinib monotherapy. Study-wide conclusions, independent of this receptor: Clonality increased at ibrutinib response, stayed stable in sustained remission, and fell back toward baseline at progression. Public clonotypes were found to be uncommon and were observed to contract or remain stable during treatment; the increase in clonality was shown to reflect expansion of private clonotypes at ibrutinib response. Baseline clonality was found to be higher than that of age-matched healthy donors and was strongly correlated with circulating CD8+ T-cell counts. Sustained-remission and progressing patients did not have matched sampling times, and lymph node repertoires were not examined.

This TCR was sampled from a human donor with chronic lymphocytic leukemia. The chain is encoded by TRBV7-9 joined to TRBJ2-7; the D gene is perhaps TRBD1, from 6 matching bases. The sample consisted of PBMCs, taken after 12 months of ibrutinib treatment. The CDR3 protein is CASSRTSTGTNNEQYF. The nucleotide sequence reads as follows: TGTGCCAGCAGCCGCACCTCCACCGGGACAAACAACGAGCAGTACTTC.